This T cell receptor beta chain was documented in a study of T cell changes during pregnancy in multiple sclerosis. The germline V gene has CDR1 SNHLY and CDR2 FYNNEI. The CDR3 has 12 residues. Turning to this clone: Compared with germline, one end of the junction differs, possibly owing to a read error.

The method was immunoSEQ multiplex PCR; TCRdb's version includes in-frame clones alone and lacks a portion of them. This sample carries roughly 27,000 clones, roughly nine tenths of them seen once, and the ten largest clones take 0.6% to 0.9%. This sequence originates from a female donor with multiple sclerosis, enrolled in a pregnancy study. Sequences were derived from CD4+ T cells from peripheral blood mononuclear cells, sampled in the first trimester of pregnancy. This chain uses TRBV2 with TRBJ1-4, with TRBD1 as a possible D gene (5 bases). The CDR3 DNA reads as TGTGCCAGCAGTGAAAGGTCCGGGGGACCCAAGTTT. This sequence encodes CASSERSGGPKF. The variable domain in full, with the rest retrieved from reference TRBV2 and TRBJ1-4, is EPEVTQTPSHQVTQMGQEVILRCVPISNHLYFYWYRQILGQKVEFLVSFYNNEISEKSEIFDDQFSVERPDGSNFTLKIRSTKLEDSAMYFCASSERSGGPKFGSGTQLSVL.